This TCR beta chain comes out of a study of blood T cells in healthy people across ages. Broader study findings: Long-lived donors had more naive CD4+ cells and higher diversity than aged donors. A roughly linear age-dependent decrease characterized TCR beta diversity per million T cells.

This clonotype was picked up a small number of times. Its antigen remains unknown. Next came a second PCR, run for 7 to 11 cycles, which used a sample-barcoded 5' primer along with a J-beta primer mix. Each CDR3 protein gets one entry after TCRdb re-called the 5' RACE reads with MiXCR. The table includes approximately 1.5 million distinct CDR3 sequences, around 36% detected once. Germline V lookup: CDR1 PRHDT, CDR2 FYEKMQ (reference sequence). The CDR3 has 15 residues. The junction had 10 bases not matched to a gene; V was cut back by 4 bases and J by 6 bases. The chain employs TRBV13 and TRBJ2-7, with 9 bases aligning to TRBD1. This clonotype was obtained from a woman aged 30 to 39 in good health. Sequencing was performed on blood. CDR3 nucleotide sequence: TGTGCCAGCAGCTCGGTAGGGACAGGGAGGCGCGAGCAGTACTTC. This translates into CASSSVGTGRREQYF.